Shown below are 10 T cell receptor beta chains from a single sample sequenced in a study of blood T cell repertoires in COVID-19. Method: immunoSEQ multiplex PCR; TCRdb's copy keeps in-frame clones and lacks some. The table lists 100,000 to 150,000 clones, 86% of them singletons. Sequenced: PBMCs or T cells enriched from blood (not recorded which). The receptors here all came from a woman aged 45-65 years who had recovered from COVID-19.

This clone has only a few counts. The V gene is TRBV9, the J gene TRBJ2-3; no clear D. In germline, CDR1 is SGDLS, CDR2 YYNGEE. The CDR3 runs to 14 residues. Deletions cut 1 base from V and 1 base from J, with 7 bases between. The CDR3 region is CASSVSVGTDTQYF. DNA of the CDR3: TGTGCCAGCAGCGTAAGCGTGGGCACAGATACGCAGTATTTT.

This sequence joins TRBV19 and TRBJ1-1; 8 bases are a match to TRBD1. V trimming: 5 bases; J trimming: 2 bases; junction bases outside the gene matches: 4. Germline lookup yields CDR1 LNHDA and CDR2 SQIVND (reference sequence). CDR3 length: 14 residues. The CDR3 spells CASSSQGANTEAFF. In DNA, the CDR3 is TGTGCCAGTAGTTCGCAGGGGGCCAACACTGAAGCTTTCTTT.

This chain joins TRBV16 and TRBJ1-3, with D unresolved. The V end lost 3 bases, the J end lost 0 bases, and 9 bases lay between the germline ends. Germline-derived CDR1 and CDR2 are KGHSY and FQNENV. The CDR3 totals 15 residues. DNA of the CDR3: TGTGCCAGCAGCCAGTCCGGGAGCTCTGGAAACACCATATATTTT. Its translation is CASSQSGSSGNTIYF.

This rearrangement joins TRBV4-1 to TRBJ1-2; D gene uncertain. CDR1 is MGHRA, CDR2 YSYEKL, per germline. The V and J ends lost 1 base and 9 bases respectively, with 12 bases between them. The CDR3 covers 13 residues. CDR3 in amino acids: CASSQVLLKRYTF. The CDR3 nucleotides are TGCGCCAGCAGCCAAGTTTTACTTAAGCGCTACACCTTC.

The chain joins TRBV5-1 to TRBJ2-7, with 7 bases fitting TRBD1. Germline CDR1 and CDR2: SGHRS and YFSETQ. The CDR3 is made up of 17 amino acids. Trimming removed 0 bases from V and 5 bases from J; junction bases left unmatched: 14. As DNA, the CDR3 is TGCGCCAGCAGCTTGGGCACCGGGACAGCCAACAAAGACGAGCAGTACTTC. Translated: CASSLGTGTANKDEQYF.

This clone came up once. The chain links TRBV19 to TRBJ1-5; 8 bases agree with TRBD1. The CDR3 length is 18 residues. CDR1 and CDR2 from the germline V gene are LNHDA and SQIVND (reference sequence). The J segment lost 0 bases and the V segment lost 6 bases, leaving 13 bases of the junction unmatched. DNA for the CDR3: TGTGCCAGTAGAACCGGGACAGGAGACTTCTATAGCAATCAGCCCCAGCATTTT. Its translation is CASRTGTGDFYSNQPQHF. Using reference TRBV19 and TRBJ1-5 for the parts outside the CDR3, the full variable domain is DGGITQSPKYLFRKEGQNVTLSCEQNLNHDAMYWYRQDPGQGLRLIYYSQIVNDFQKGDIAEGYSVSREKKESFPLTVTSAQKNPTAFYLCASRTGTGDFYSNQPQHFGDGTRLSIL.

The chain joins TRBV6-5 to TRBJ2-7, with 11 bases aligning to TRBD2. CDR3 length: 15 residues. The J segment lost 2 bases and the V segment lost 6 bases, leaving 6 bases of the junction unmatched. Per germline, CDR1 MNHEY and CDR2 SVGAGI. The CDR3 nucleotides read TGTGCCAGCAGACACCTAGCGGGGGGAACCTACGAGCAGTACTTC. It yields the protein CASRHLAGGTYEQYF.

The rearrangement uses TRBV11-2 and TRBJ2-7, with 7 positions matching TRBD1. CDR3 length: 12 amino acids. Trimming at V came to 5 bases and at J to 7 bases, leaving 5 bases not matched to a gene. Looked up from germline, CDR1 is SGHAT and CDR2 is FQNNGV. CDR3 sequence: CASSTTGREQYF. As DNA, the CDR3 is TGTGCCAGCAGCACGACAGGGCGGGAGCAGTACTTC.

Turning to this clone: The sample holds other DNA sequences that translate to the same CDR3. The gene calls are TRBV9 and TRBJ1-3, with D hard to call. This CDR3 is 15 amino acids long. The germline V gene has CDR1 SGDLS and CDR2 YYNGEE. V shed 0 bases and J shed 1 base, with 8 bases lying between them. DNA for the CDR3: TGTGCCAGCAGCGTAGTGGGCAGTTCTGGAAACACCATATATTTT. This encodes CASSVVGSSGNTIYF.

The chain uses TRBV7-3 and TRBJ1-1; perhaps TRBD1 as D (6 bases). V was shortened by 2 bases and J by 1 base, with 8 bases between the two germline ends. The CDR3 totals 14 residues. CDR1 and CDR2 from the germline V gene are SGHTA and FQGTGA. CDR3 sequence (DNA): TGTGCCAGCAGCTTAGGGGGGGCGAACACTGAAGCTTTCTTT. Protein: CASSLGGANTEAFF.